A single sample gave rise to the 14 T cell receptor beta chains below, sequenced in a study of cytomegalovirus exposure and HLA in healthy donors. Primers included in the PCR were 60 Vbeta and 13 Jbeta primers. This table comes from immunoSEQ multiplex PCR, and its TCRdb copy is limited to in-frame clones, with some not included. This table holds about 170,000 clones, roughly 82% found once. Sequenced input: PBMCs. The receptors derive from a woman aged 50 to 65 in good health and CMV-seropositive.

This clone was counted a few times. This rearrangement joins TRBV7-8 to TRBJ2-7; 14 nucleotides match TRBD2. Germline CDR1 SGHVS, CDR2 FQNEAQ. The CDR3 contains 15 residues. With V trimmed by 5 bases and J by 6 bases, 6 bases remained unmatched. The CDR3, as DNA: TGTGCCAGCAGCGTAGGACTAGCGGGGGGAGGCGAGCAGTACTTC. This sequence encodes CASSVGLAGGGEQYF. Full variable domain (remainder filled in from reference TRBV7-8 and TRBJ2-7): GAGVSQSPRYKVAKRGQDVALRCDPISGHVSLFWYQQALGQGPEFLTYFQNEAQLDKSGLPSDRFFAERPEGSVSTLKIQRTQQEDSAVYLCASSVGLAGGGEQYFGPGTRLTVT.

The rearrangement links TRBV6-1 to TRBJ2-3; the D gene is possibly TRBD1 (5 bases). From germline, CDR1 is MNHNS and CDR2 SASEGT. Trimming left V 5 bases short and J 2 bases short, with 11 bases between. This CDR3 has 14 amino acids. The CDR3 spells CASSPGKITDTQYF. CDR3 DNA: TGTGCCAGCAGTCCAGGGAAAATCACAGATACGCAGTATTTT.

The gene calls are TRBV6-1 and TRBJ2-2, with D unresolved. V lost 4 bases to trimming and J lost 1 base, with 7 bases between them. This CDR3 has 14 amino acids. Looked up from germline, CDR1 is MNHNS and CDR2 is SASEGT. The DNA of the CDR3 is TGTGCCAGCAGTGTGTCGGGGAACACCGGGGAGCTGTTTTTT. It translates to CASSVSGNTGELFF.

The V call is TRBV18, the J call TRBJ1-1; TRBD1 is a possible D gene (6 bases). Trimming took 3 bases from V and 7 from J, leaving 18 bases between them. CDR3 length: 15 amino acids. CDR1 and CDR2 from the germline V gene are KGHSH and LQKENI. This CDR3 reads CASSPPSGRGIEAFF. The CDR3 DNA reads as TGTGCCAGCTCACCCCCCTCCGGCAGGGGAATTGAAGCTTTCTTT. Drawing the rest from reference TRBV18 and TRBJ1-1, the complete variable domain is NAGVMQNPRHLVRRRGQEARLRCSPMKGHSHVYWYRQLPEEGLKFMVYLQKENIIDESGMPKERFSAEFPKEGPSILRIQQVVRGDSAAYFCASSPPSGRGIEAFFGQGTRLTVV.

This CDR3 is CARGQGAHTIYF. CDR3 nucleotide sequence: TGTGCCAGGGGACAGGGGGCCCACACCATATATTTT. The gene calls are TRBV21-1 and TRBJ1-3; the table's D call TRBD1 went unverified against the DNA. TRBV21-1 corresponds to a pseudogene. The CDR3 consists of 12 residues.

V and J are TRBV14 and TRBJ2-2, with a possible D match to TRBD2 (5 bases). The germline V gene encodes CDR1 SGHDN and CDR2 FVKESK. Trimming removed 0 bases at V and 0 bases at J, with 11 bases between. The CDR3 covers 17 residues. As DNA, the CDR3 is TGTGCCAGCAGCCAAGATCCTAGCCCCTCGAACACCGGGGAGCTGTTTTTT. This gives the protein CASSQDPSPSNTGELFF.

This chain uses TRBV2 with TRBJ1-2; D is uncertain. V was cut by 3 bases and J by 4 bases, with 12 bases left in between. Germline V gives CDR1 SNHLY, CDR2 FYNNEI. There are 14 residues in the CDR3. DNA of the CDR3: TGTGCCAGCAGTGACATAAATACAGCCTATGGCTACACCTTC. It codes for CASSDINTAYGYTF.

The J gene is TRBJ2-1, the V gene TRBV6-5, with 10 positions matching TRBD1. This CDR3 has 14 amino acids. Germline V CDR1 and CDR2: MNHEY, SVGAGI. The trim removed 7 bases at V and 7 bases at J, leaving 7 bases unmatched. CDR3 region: CASTRGQGMNEQFF. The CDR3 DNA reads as TGTGCCAGCACCCGGGGACAGGGGATGAATGAGCAGTTCTTC.

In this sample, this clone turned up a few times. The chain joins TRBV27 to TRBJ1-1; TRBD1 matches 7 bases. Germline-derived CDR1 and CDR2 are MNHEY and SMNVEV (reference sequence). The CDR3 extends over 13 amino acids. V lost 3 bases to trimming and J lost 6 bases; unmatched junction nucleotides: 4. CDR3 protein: CASSFPGGAEAFF. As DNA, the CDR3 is TGTGCCAGCAGTTTCCCAGGGGGAGCTGAAGCTTTCTTT.

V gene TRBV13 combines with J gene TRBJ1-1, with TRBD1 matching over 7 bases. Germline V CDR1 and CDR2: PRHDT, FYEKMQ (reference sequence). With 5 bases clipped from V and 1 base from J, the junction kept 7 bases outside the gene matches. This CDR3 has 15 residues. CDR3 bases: TGTGCCAGCAGCACGAGACAGGGAAAGAACACTGAAGCTTTCTTT. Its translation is CASSTRQGKNTEAFF.

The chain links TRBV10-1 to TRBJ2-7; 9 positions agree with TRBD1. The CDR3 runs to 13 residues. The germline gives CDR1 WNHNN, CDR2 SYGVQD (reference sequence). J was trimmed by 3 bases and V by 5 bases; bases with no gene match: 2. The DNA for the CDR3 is TGCGCCAGCAGTTCGGGACAGGGCTACGAGCAGTACTTC. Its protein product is CASSSGQGYEQYF.

CDR3 sequence: CSVSTVTEAFF. DNA of the CDR3: TGCAGCGTATCAACGGTGACTGAAGCTTTCTTT. The chain carries TRBV29-1 and TRBJ1-1, with unresolved D. V was cut by 6 bases and J by 5 bases, with 10 bases left in between. The CDR3 spans 11 residues. Germline assignment: CDR1 SQVTM and CDR2 ANQGSEA.

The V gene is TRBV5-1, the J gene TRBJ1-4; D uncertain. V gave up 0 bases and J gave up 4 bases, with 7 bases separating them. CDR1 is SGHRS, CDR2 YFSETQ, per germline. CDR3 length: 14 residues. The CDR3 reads CASSLDSLNEKLFF. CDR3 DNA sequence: TGCGCCAGCAGCTTGGACAGCCTTAATGAAAAACTGTTTTTT.

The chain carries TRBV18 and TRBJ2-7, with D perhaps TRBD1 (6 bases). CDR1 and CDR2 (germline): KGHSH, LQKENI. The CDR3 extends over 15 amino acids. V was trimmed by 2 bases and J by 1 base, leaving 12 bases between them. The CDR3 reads CASSPRGTASYEQYF. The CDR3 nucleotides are TGTGCCAGCTCACCAAGGGGGACGGCGTCCTACGAGCAGTACTTC.